The clone carrying this T cell receptor beta chain was observed many times. Using 10%, 30% or 50% RNA, naive CD8 libraries were derived from about 21,000 to 970,000 sorted cells. This entry belongs to a study of molecular identifiers for immune sequencing clone quantification. Germline V gene sequence: CDR1 MDHEN, CDR2 SYDVKM. J lost 4 bases, V lost 2 bases, and 8 bases had no gene match. The CDR3 is made up of 15 amino acids. Listed TCR primers, together with previously described methods, were used for the bulk TCR libraries. MiXCR, applied by TCRdb to the PCR reads, yields one record per CDR3 protein. The sample shows 600,000 to 650,000 distinct CDR3 sequences, just under 20% of them seen only once.

This rearrangement joins TRBV28 to TRBJ2-7, with 7 nucleotides matching TRBD1. The clonotype was recovered from a human donor in good health. Some libraries in this study had Jurkat cell RNA spiked in. Material for sequencing was naive CD8+ T cells from blood, with Jurkat cell RNA spiked in. Subset specified: FACS-sorted CD8+CD4-CCR7+CD45RA+ naive T cells. CDR3 nucleotide sequence: TGTGCCAGCAGTTTAAGATCTAGGGGGCTGTACGAGCAGTACTTC. The encoded protein is CASSLRSRGLYEQYF.